This T cell receptor beta chain was found in a study of blood T cell repertoires in COVID-19 (dated by TCRdb to the early 2020s). With respect to the entire study: The collaborator samples originated in the United States, Italy and Spain and spanned the acute and convalescent phases of COVID-19. The material from the prospective study consisted of cDNA or gDNA derived from T cells, B-cell-depleted T cells, or PBMCs. A de-identified subject ID, COVID-19 status, age in years and sex were almost always included in the sample metadata. The repertoires were released in a freely available public database intended as a resource for research on the immune response to SARS-CoV-2. Where HLA class I and class II types were available, the types were taken from metadata supplied by the sample provider, not from assay-based typing. Samples came from the ongoing ImmuneRACE study (first 160 participants) plus 1,254 subjects from 6 global collaborators. The dataset comprised deeply sampled blood TCRbeta repertoires from subjects exposed to, actively infected with, or recovered from COVID-19. The paper's findings and limits, for the study overall: The quantity of clinical and demographic metadata differed by source and by participant and was supplied without curation.

V ends up 5 bases short and J 4 bases short, with an unmatched junction base count of 4. As encoded in the germline V gene, CDR1 is SGHRS while CDR2 is YFSETQ. Inclusive of the bounding cysteine and phenylalanine, the CDR3 is 13 residues long. The read is trimmed to its CDR3 DNA, 39 bases read in frame from base 1. The collaborating institutions used their own protocols to collect whole blood in K2EDTA tubes. For TCRbeta analysis, collaborators shipped samples in one of three forms: frozen whole blood, isolated PBMCs, or DNA extracted from either of those sample types. Of note for this clone: The clone's antigen remains unknown. Within one base of it there is no much larger clone, and no base qualities were kept.

The immunoSEQ Assay, a bias-controlled multiplex PCR, was used to amplify TCRbeta CDR3 regions from genomic DNA. In the original analysis: The number of nucleated cells in each sample was estimated by amplification of reference gene primers within the assay. To quantify the absolute abundance of each unique TCRbeta CDR3 rearrangement, sequence reads were collapsed and filtered. Productive Simpson clonality was computed per sample as the square root of Simpson's diversity index over productive rearrangements. In its TCRdb copy, this immuneACCESS table keeps in-frame sequences only and misses some clones. Where compared with another copy, unresolved V genes explain less than half of these, and the others have no known cause. V, J and clone size reflect that table, while D and trimming were determined from the DNA. In all, the sample holds approximately 430,000 clones, and 70% to 90% of those were seen once. The ten largest clonotypes hold more than 1.4% of the sample.

The receptor chain draws on TRBV5-1 and TRBJ1-1; 8 bases in the middle match TRBD1. The sequence was obtained from a woman aged 25 to 45 with active or convalescent COVID-19. What was sequenced was peripheral blood. The CDR3 in this case is CASRPGQGTEAFF. The sequence in DNA is TGCGCCAGCAGACCTGGACAGGGCACTGAAGCTTTCTTT.